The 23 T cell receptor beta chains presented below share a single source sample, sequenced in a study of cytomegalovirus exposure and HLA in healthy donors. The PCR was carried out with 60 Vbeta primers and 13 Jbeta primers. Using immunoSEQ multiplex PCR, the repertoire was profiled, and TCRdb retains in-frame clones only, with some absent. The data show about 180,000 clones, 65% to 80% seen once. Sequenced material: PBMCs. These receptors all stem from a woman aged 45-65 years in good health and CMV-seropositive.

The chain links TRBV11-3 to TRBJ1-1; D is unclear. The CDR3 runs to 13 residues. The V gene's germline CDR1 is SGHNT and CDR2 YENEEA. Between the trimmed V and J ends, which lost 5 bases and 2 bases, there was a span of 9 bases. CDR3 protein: CASSPGHNTEAFF. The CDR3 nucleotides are TGTGCCAGCAGCCCCGGTCATAACACTGAAGCTTTCTTT.

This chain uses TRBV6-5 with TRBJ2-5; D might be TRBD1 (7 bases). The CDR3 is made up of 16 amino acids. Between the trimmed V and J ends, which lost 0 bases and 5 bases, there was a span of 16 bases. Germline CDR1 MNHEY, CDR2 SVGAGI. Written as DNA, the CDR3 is TGTGCCAGCAGTTACTCTTCAGGGGGGCTGGGGGAGACCCAGTACTTC. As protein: CASSYSSGGLGETQYF.

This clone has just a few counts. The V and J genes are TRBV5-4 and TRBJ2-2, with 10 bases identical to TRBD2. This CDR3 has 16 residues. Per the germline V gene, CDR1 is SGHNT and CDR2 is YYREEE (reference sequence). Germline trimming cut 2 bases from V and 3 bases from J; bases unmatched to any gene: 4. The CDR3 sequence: CASSLAGGPDTGELFF. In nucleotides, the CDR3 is TGTGCCAGCAGCTTAGCGGGAGGGCCCGACACCGGGGAGCTGTTTTTT.

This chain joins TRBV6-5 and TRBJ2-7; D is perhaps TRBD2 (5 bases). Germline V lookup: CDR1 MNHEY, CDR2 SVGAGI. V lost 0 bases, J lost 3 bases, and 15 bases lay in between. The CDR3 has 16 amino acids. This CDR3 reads CASSYSVGESGYEQYF. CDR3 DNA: TGTGCCAGCAGTTACTCAGTCGGGGAAAGTGGCTACGAGCAGTACTTC.

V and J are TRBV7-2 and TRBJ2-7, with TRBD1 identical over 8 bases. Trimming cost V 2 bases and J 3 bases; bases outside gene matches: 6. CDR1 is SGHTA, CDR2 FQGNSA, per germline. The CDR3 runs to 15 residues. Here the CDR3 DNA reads TGTGCCAGCAGCTTAAGTTTTGGACAGGGCTACGAGCAGTACTTC. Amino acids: CASSLSFGQGYEQYF.

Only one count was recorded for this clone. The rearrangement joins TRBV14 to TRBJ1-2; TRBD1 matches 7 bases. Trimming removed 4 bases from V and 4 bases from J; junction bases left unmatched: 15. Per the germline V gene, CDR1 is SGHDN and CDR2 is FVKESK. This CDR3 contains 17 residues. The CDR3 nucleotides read TGTGCCAGCAGCCCTCCCTTTCAGGCAGGGGGGTTCTATGGCTACACCTTC. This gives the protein CASSPPFQAGGFYGYTF.

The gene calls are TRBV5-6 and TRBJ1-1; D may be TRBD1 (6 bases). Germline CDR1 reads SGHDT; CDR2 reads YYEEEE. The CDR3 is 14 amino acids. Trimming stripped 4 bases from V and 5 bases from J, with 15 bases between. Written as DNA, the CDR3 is TGTGCCAGCAGCCTACAGGGAATAGGAACTGAAGCTTTCTTT. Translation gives CASSLQGIGTEAFF.

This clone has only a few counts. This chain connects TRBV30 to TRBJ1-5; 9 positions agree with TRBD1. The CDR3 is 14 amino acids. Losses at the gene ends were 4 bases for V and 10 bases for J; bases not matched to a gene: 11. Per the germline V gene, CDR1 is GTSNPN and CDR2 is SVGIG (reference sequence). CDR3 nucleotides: TGTGCCTGGAATACAGGGACAGGGACAAGCCCCCAGCATTTT. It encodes CAWNTGTGTSPQHF.

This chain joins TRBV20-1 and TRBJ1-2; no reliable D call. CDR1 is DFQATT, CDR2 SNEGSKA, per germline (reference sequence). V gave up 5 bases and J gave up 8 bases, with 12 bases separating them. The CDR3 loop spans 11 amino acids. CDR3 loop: CSASTSWGYTF. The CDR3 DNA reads TGCAGTGCTTCTACTAGCTGGGGCTACACCTTC.

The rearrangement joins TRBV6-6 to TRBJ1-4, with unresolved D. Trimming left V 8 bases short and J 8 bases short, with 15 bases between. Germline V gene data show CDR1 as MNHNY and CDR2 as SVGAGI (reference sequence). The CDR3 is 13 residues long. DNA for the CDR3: TGTGCCAGCGGCCGGGAGGGTGAAGAAAAACTGTTTTTT. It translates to CASGREGEEKLFF.

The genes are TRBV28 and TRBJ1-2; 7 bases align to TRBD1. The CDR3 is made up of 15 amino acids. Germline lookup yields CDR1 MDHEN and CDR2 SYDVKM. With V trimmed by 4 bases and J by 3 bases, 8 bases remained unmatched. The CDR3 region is CASSWAGQAYYGYTF. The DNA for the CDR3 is TGTGCCAGCAGTTGGGCCGGACAGGCGTACTATGGCTACACCTTC.

CDR3: CASSGLAGGYNEQFF. The CDR3 DNA reads TGCGCCAGCAGCGGACTAGCGGGAGGCTACAATGAGCAGTTCTTC. The chain couples TRBV10-2 to TRBJ2-1; 14 bases match TRBD2. The CDR3 has 15 amino acids. Losses at the gene ends were 6 bases for V and 3 bases for J; bases not matched to a gene: 1. Germline CDR1 WSHSY, CDR2 SAAADI.

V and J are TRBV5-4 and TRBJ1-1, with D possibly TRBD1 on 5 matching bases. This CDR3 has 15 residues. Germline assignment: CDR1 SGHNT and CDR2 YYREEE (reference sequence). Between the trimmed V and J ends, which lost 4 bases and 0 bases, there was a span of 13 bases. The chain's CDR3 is CASSAGTLLNTEAFF. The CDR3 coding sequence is TGTGCCAGCAGCGCCGGGACTCTCCTGAACACTGAAGCTTTCTTT.

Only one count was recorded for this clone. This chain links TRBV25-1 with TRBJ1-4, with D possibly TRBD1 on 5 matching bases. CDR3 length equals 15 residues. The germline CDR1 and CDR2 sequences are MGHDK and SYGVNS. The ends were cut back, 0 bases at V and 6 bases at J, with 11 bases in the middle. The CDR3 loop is CASSEYRVPHEKLFF. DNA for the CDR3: TGTGCCAGCAGTGAATACAGGGTTCCGCATGAAAAACTGTTTTTT.

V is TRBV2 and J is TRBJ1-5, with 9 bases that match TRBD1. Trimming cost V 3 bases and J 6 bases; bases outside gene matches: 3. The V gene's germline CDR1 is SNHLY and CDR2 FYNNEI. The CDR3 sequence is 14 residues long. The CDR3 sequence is CASSDTGGTQPQHF. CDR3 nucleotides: TGTGCCAGCAGTGATACAGGGGGCACTCAGCCCCAGCATTTT.

CDR3 DNA sequence: TGTGCCAGTAGTATCAGGCTAGCGGGAGGGACTAGCACAGATACGCAGTATTTT. Translating gives CASSIRLAGGTSTDTQYF. This chain uses TRBV19 with TRBJ2-3; 12 positions agree with TRBD2. This CDR3 is built from 18 residues. Germline V gene data show CDR1 as LNHDA and CDR2 as SQIVND (reference sequence). V gave up 3 bases and J gave up 0 bases; unmatched junction bases: 7.

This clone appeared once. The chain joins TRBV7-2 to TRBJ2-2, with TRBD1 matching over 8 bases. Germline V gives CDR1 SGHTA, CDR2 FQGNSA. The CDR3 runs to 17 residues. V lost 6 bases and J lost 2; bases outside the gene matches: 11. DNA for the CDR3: TGTGCCAGCAGTCATCCCGGAGGGACAGGAAACACCGGGGAGCTGTTTTTT. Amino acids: CASSHPGGTGNTGELFF. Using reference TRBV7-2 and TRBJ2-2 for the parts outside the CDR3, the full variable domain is GAGVSQSPSNKVTEKGKDVELRCDPISGHTALYWYRQSLGQGLEFLIYFQGNSAPDKSGLPSDRFSAERTGGSVSTLTIQRTQQEDSAVYLCASSHPGGTGNTGELFFGEGSRLTVL.

CDR3 loop: CASAPGVGKTNYGYTF. CDR3 sequence (DNA): TGTGCCAGCGCCCCGGGGGTTGGGAAGACCAACTATGGCTACACCTTC. The chain couples TRBV19 to TRBJ1-2; a possible D gene is TRBD1 (5 bases). Trimming shortened V by 9 bases and J by 2 bases, and 22 bases separated the two germline ends. The CDR3 covers 16 residues. Germline CDR1 is LNHDA and CDR2 is SQIVND (reference sequence).

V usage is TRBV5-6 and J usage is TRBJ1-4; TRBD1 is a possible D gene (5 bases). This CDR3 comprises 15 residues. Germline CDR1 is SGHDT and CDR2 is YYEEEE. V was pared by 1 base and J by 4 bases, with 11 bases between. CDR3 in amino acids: CASSLRTTLNEKLFF. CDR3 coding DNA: TGTGCCAGCAGCTTGAGGACAACTCTTAATGAAAAACTGTTTTTT.

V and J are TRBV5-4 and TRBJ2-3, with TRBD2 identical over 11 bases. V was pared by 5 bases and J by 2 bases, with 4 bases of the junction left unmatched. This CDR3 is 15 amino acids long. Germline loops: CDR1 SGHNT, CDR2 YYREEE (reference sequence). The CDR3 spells CASRLAGGPTDTQYF. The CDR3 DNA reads TGTGCCAGCAGGTTAGCGGGAGGGCCCACAGATACGCAGTATTTT.

Written as DNA, the CDR3 is TGCGCCAGCAGCCAAGTACAGGGGGCTGGAAACACCATATATTTT. Protein product: CASSQVQGAGNTIYF. The V and J genes are TRBV4-3 and TRBJ1-3, with 8 bases matching TRBD1. CDR3 length equals 15 residues. V lost 1 base to trimming and J lost 2 bases; unmatched junction nucleotides: 1. Per germline, CDR1 LGHNA and CDR2 YSLEER.

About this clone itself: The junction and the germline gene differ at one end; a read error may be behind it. The CDR3 loop reads CANSLGGSGGQETQYF. The CDR3 bases are TGTGCCAACAGCTTGGGGGGGTCGGGAGGACAAGAGACCCAGTACTTC. This chain uses TRBV5-4 with TRBJ2-5; 7 nucleotides match TRBD2. Germline V gene sequence: CDR1 SGHNT, CDR2 YYREEE (reference sequence). The CDR3 contains 16 residues.

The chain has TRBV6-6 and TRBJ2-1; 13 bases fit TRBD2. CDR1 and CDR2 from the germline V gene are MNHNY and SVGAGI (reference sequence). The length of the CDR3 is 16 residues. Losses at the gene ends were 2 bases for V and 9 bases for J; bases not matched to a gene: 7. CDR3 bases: TGTGCCAGCAGTTACCCGGGACTAGCGGGATTCGCTGAGCAGTTCTTC. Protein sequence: CASSYPGLAGFAEQFF.